These 14 T cell receptor beta chains were sequenced from one sample in a study of PD-1 blockade in classical Hodgkin lymphoma. The method was immunoSEQ multiplex PCR; TCRdb's version includes in-frame clones alone and lacks a portion of them. Of more than 140,000 clones listed, approximately 80% were seen once; the top ten hold about 9.3%. Autologous stem cell transplantation was followed by relapse in every patient, and brentuximab vedotin exposure varied. Sequencing used peripheral blood mononuclear cells (PBMCs), obtained before the second cycle of nivolumab. The receptors stem from a human donor with classical Hodgkin lymphoma.

The rearrangement joins TRBV15 to TRBJ2-1, with 9 bases that match TRBD1. Germline V gene data show CDR1 as LNHNV and CDR2 as YYDKDF (reference sequence). V dropped 1 base and J dropped 5; count of bases not matched to a gene: 3. There are 15 residues in the CDR3. The CDR3 here is CATSRGGQGNNEQFF. CDR3 DNA sequence: TGTGCCACCAGCAGAGGGGGACAGGGTAACAATGAGCAGTTCTTC. The variable domain in full, with the rest retrieved from reference TRBV15 and TRBJ2-1, is DAMVIQNPRYQVTQFGKPVTLSCSQTLNHNVMYWYQQKSSQAPKLLFHYYDKDFNNEADTPDNFQSRRPNTSFCFLDIRSPGLGDTAMYLCATSRGGQGNNEQFFGPGTRLTVL.

CDR3 coding DNA: TGTGCCAGCAGTTCACAGGGCCCGAACACCGGGGAGCTGTTTTTT. Protein product: CASSSQGPNTGELFF. The chain recombines TRBV27 with TRBJ2-2, with D perhaps matching TRBD1 (6 bases). Germline V lookup: CDR1 MNHEY, CDR2 SMNVEV (reference sequence). The CDR3 covers 15 residues. The V and J ends lost 4 bases and 0 bases respectively, with 9 bases between them.

This clone was found a few times. The chain uses TRBV2 and TRBJ2-1; no reliable D call. The germline V gene encodes CDR1 SNHLY and CDR2 FYNNEI. V gave up 5 bases and J gave up 4 bases, with 3 bases separating them. The CDR3 covers 11 residues. CDR3 amino acids: CASSPYNEQFF. The CDR3, as DNA: TGTGCCAGCAGTCCGTACAATGAGCAGTTCTTC.

This chain joins TRBV4-2 and TRBJ2-7; the match to TRBD2 covers 11 bases. Germline lookup yields CDR1 LGHNA and CDR2 YNFKEQ. Trimming took 0 bases from V and 3 from J; bases not matched to a gene: 4. This CDR3 is 16 amino acids long. CDR3 DNA: TGTGCCAGCAGCCAAGAAGCTACTAGCGGGGGCTACGAGCAGTACTTC. Protein sequence: CASSQEATSGGYEQYF.

J is TRBJ2-1 and V is TRBV19; TRBD2 agrees at 8 bases. CDR3 size: 15 residues. Germline trimming cut 5 bases from V and 5 bases from J; bases unmatched to any gene: 8. The germline gives CDR1 LNHDA, CDR2 SQIVND (reference sequence). The CDR3 is CASSETSGSDNEQFF. Written as DNA, the CDR3 is TGTGCCAGTAGTGAAACTAGCGGTAGCGACAATGAGCAGTTCTTC.

The rearrangement uses TRBV4-3 and TRBJ2-6; 7 bases match TRBD1. The CDR3 length is 16 residues. Germline V gene sequence: CDR1 LGHNA, CDR2 YSLEER. V dropped 3 bases and J dropped 3; count of bases not matched to a gene: 5. Here the CDR3 reads CASSHRQGLGANVLTF. In DNA form, the CDR3 reads TGCGCCAGCAGCCACCGACAGGGTCTTGGGGCCAACGTCCTGACTTTC.

The rearrangement links TRBV5-4 to TRBJ2-1; D not resolved. The CDR3 extends over 11 amino acids. Trimming cost V 2 bases and J 6 bases, with 3 bases left between them. Germline CDR1 is SGHNT and CDR2 is YYREEE (reference sequence). CDR3 in DNA: TGTGCCAGCAGCTTCACCAATGAGCAGTTCTTC. It is translated as CASSFTNEQFF.

The rearrangement links TRBV5-6 to TRBJ1-5, with D tentatively TRBD1 (5 bases). The germline gives CDR1 SGHDT, CDR2 YYEEEE. V lost 3 bases and J lost 1, with 5 bases in between. This CDR3 comprises 13 residues. CDR3 DNA sequence: TGTGCCAGCAGCTGGGGCAGCAATCAGCCCCAGCATTTT. Its translation: CASSWGSNQPQHF.

CDR3 in DNA: TGTGCCAGCAGCTTCGCAGGGGGCGGTTTCGGGGAGCTGTTTTTT. Its translation: CASSFAGGGFGELFF. The V gene is TRBV5-6, the J gene TRBJ2-2; 8 bases agree with TRBD1. Germline-derived CDR1 and CDR2 are SGHDT and YYEEEE. CDR3 size: 15 residues. V shed 2 bases and J 7 bases; nucleotides not matched to a gene: 7.

The chain joins TRBV29-1 to TRBJ1-4; TRBD1 aligns across 8 bases. Germline V lookup: CDR1 SQVTM, CDR2 ANQGSEA. V was clipped by 3 bases and J by 5 bases; unmatched bases: 2. The CDR3 length is 13 residues. The CDR3 DNA sequence: TGCAGCGTTGATACAGGGGGGAATGAAAAACTGTTTTTT. As protein: CSVDTGGNEKLFF.

This chain links TRBV4-1 with TRBJ2-7; D gene ambiguous. CDR3 length equals 13 residues. Germline CDR1 reads MGHRA; CDR2 reads YSYEKL. The V and J ends lost 2 bases and 3 bases respectively, with 8 bases between them. The CDR3 coding sequence is TGCGCCAGCAGCCAACGCGACCGCTACGAGCAGTACTTC. Encoded protein: CASSQRDRYEQYF.

The chain carries TRBV9 and TRBJ1-3, with a tentative D call TRBD1 (5 bases). V was shortened by 4 bases and J by 1 base, with 15 bases between the two germline ends. This CDR3 is 16 amino acids long. Germline assignment: CDR1 SGDLS and CDR2 YYNGEE. CDR3 sequence: CASSQSVGGSGNTIYF. The CDR3 DNA reads TGTGCCAGCAGCCAATCGGTGGGGGGGTCTGGAAACACCATATATTTT.

This clone was seen a few times. V gene TRBV12-5 combines with J gene TRBJ2-3; TRBD2 might be the D (5 bases). The CDR3 runs 16 residues. Germline V gene sequence: CDR1 LGHNT, CDR2 FRNRAP. V was clipped by 1 base and J by 4 bases, with 15 bases between them. The CDR3 reads CASGLGMTKEADTQYF. In DNA, the CDR3 is TGTGCTAGTGGTTTGGGAATGACTAAGGAGGCAGATACGCAGTATTTT.

The genes are TRBV6-5 and TRBJ1-3; possible D gene TRBD1, 6 bases. The CDR3 spans 15 residues. Trimming stripped 6 bases from V and 2 bases from J, with 14 bases between. The germline V gene has CDR1 MNHEY and CDR2 SVGAGI. CDR3 nucleotides: TGTGCCAGCAGCCGATGGGGGCAGACTGGAAACACCATATATTTT. The encoded protein is CASSRWGQTGNTIYF.